The rows below give T cell receptor beta chains drawn from one sample of a study of vaccination and CD4 T cells after COVID-19. These receptors' targets are unknown. TCRdb analysed the PCR reads with MiXCR anew, one entry per CDR3 protein. There are approximately 9,700 distinct CDR3 sequences in the sample; about 30% occur only once, and around a tenth lies in the top ten. Sequenced material: CD4+ T cells from blood, cultured in vitro, taken after SARS-CoV-2 vaccination. The receptors here all came from a human donor who had recovered from COVID-19. CDR3s include the opening cysteine and the closing phenylalanine or tryptophan. Each record gives: CDR3 length, J gene, D gene, V gene, clone size, CDR3 protein, CDR3 DNA. The D gene is left open where the match is weak. Some rows mark clone size as missing; the rest say once, few, many or name a class of expanded clone.

>14|TRBJ2-3|NA|TRBV5-4|NA
CALSKAGWGGTQYF
TGTGCCTTATCGAAGGCCGGTTGGGGCGGGACGCAGTATTTT
>16|TRBJ2-3|NA|TRBV6-4|few
CASAETWLPGVDTQYF
TGTGCCAGCGCGGAGACGTGGCTCCCCGGCGTAGATACGCAGTATTTT
>15|TRBJ2-7|NA|TRBV4-2|NA
CASSPQTRVSYEQYF
TGTGCCAGCAGCCCGCAGACCAGGGTCTCCTACGAGCAGTACTTC
>16|TRBJ1-1|NA|TRBV7-9|few
CASSLARGIGVAEAFF
TGTGCCAGCAGCTTAGCTCGGGGTATTGGAGTTGCTGAAGCTTTCTTT
>15|TRBJ1-2|NA|TRBV30|NA
CAWIKRGSANYGYTF
TGTGCCTGGATCAAAAGGGGTAGTGCTAACTATGGCTACACCTTC
>13|TRBJ2-1|NA|TRBV5-5|few
CASSSLPTNEQFF
TGTGCCAGCAGCTCTCTACCTACCAATGAGCAGTTCTTC
>16|TRBJ1-5|NA|TRBV20-1|NA
CSAPEGGRGGNQPQHF
TGCAGTGCGCCCGAGGGGGGGCGGGGTGGCAATCAGCCCCAGCATTTT
>16|TRBJ2-7|NA|TRBV7-8|few
CASSAPGLRGGGEQYF
TGTGCCAGCAGCGCCCCGGGTCTTCGTGGTGGAGGAGAGCAGTACTTC
>16|TRBJ2-5|TRBD1|TRBV27|few
CASSRDRGRGGETQYF
TGTGCCAGCAGCCGCGACAGGGGGCGCGGAGGGGAGACCCAGTACTTC
>13|TRBJ1-1|NA|TRBV20-1|NA
CSAGGILNTEAFF
TGCAGTGCGGGGGGGATATTGAACACTGAAGCTTTCTTT
>14|TRBJ2-1|NA|TRBV20-1|few
CSARVVGSYNEQFF
TGCAGTGCTAGAGTCGTAGGCTCCTACAATGAGCAGTTCTTC
>15|TRBJ2-1|NA|TRBV4-2|few
CASSQEIGIRDEQFF
TGTGCCAGCAGCCAAGAGATAGGTATCAGGGATGAGCAGTTCTTC
>15|TRBJ1-6|NA|TRBV7-2|few
CASSLVPGTNSPLHF
TGTGCCAGCAGCTTAGTTCCAGGGACCAATTCACCCCTCCACTTT
>14|TRBJ2-1|NA|TRBV2|NA
CASSENLGGNEQFF
TGTGCCAGCAGTGAAAACCTTGGGGGCAATGAGCAGTTCTTC
>21|TRBJ2-3|TRBD2|TRBV11-3|few
CASSLVRVRETSGPYTDTQYF
TGTGCCAGCAGCTTAGTTAGGGTCAGGGAGACTAGCGGGCCCTACACAGATACGCAGTATTTT
>12|TRBJ1-2|NA|TRBV4-2|NA
CASSHGDYGYTF
TGTGCCAGCAGCCACGGGGACTATGGCTACACCTTC
>14|TRBJ1-5|NA|TRBV21-1|NA
CASIITGGAQPQHF
TGTGCCAGCATCATTACAGGGGGCGCTCAGCCCCAGCATTTT
>15|TRBJ1-1|NA|TRBV7-6|few
CASSLGWGVNTEAFF
TGTGCCAGCAGCTTAGGGTGGGGGGTGAACACTGAAGCTTTCTTT